This T cell receptor beta chain was captured by sequencing in a study of cytomegalovirus exposure and HLA in healthy donors. Whole-study results and caveats: A later analysis reportedly found fewer N-insertions in an Asian-associated ancestry cluster than the approximately 730-donor mean. Listed as cytomegalovirus-associated were 170 or so TCR beta chains.

Comments on this clone: Its matching antigen is unknown.

Amplification used 60 Vbeta primers and 13 Jbeta primers. Assay: immunoSEQ multiplex PCR; the TCRdb copy retains only in-frame clones and omits some. The sample holds some 100,000 clones, roughly four fifths seen once. The germline CDR1 and CDR2 sequences are SNHLY and FYNNEI. This CDR3 contains 12 residues. V was shortened by 6 bases and J by 1 base, with 6 bases between the two germline ends. The J gene is TRBJ2-5, the V gene TRBV2; D call uncertain. The material sequenced was PBMCs. This sequence was found in a male donor in good health and CMV-seropositive. The CDR3 reads CASSSLQETQYF. In DNA form, the CDR3 reads TGTGCCAGCAGCTCCCTCCAAGAGACCCAGTACTTC.